This TCR beta chain originates from a study of blood T cell repertoires in COVID-19. For the study at large: Whether acute or convalescent, the COVID-19 samples came from the United States, Italy and Spain. Nucleic acid was either cDNA or gDNA, and it came from T cells, B-cell-depleted T cells, or PBMCs.

The authors' processing: Amplification of reference gene primers was used by the study to estimate nucleated cell counts. TCRdb's table, derived via immunoSEQ multiplex PCR, lists solely in-frame clones and lacks some. The V and J calls and clone size come from that table; D and trimming were worked out from the DNA. Here the sample spans tens of thousands of clones, 88% being singletons. The TCR originated in a woman of 80 years or more with active or convalescent COVID-19. Sequences were obtained from peripheral blood.

The CDR3 region has the DNA TGCGCCAGCAGCCTGACAGGGGTTATCGCAAAACTGTTTTTT. It specifies CASSLTGVIAKLFF. The chain couples TRBV10-1 to TRBJ1-4; 8 positions agree with TRBD1. The V gene's germline CDR1 is WNHNN and CDR2 SYGVQD (reference sequence). The length of the CDR3 is 14 residues. The ends lost 6 bases at V and 10 bases at J; junction bases unmatched: 10.